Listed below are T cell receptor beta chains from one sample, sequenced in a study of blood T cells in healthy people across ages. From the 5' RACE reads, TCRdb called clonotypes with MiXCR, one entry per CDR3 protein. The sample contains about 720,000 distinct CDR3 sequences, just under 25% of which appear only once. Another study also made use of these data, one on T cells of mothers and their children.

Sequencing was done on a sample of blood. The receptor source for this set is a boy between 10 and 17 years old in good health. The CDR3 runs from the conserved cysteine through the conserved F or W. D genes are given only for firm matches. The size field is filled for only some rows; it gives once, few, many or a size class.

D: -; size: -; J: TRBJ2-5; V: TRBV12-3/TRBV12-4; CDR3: CASSLQVVSETQYF; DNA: TGTGCCAGCAGTTTACAGGTGGTCTCGGAGACCCAGTACTTC
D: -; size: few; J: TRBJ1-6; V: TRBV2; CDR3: CASSPGPRGPNSPLHF; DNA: TGTGCCAGCAGCCCGGGACCCCGAGGCCCGAATTCACCCCTCCACTTT
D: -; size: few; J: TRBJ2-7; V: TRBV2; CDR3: CASSEVRVEQYF; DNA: TGTGCCAGCAGTGAGGTCAGGGTCGAGCAGTACTTC
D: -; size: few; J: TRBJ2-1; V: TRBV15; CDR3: CATSRGSSTDNEQFF; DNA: TGTGCCACCAGCAGAGGAAGTAGCACGGATAATGAGCAGTTCTTC
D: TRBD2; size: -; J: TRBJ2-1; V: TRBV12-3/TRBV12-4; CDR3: CASSRTSGRADNEQFF; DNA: TGTGCCAGCAGCCGGACTAGCGGGAGGGCCGACAATGAGCAGTTCTTC
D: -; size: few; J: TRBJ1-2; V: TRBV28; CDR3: CASSLSRFYGYTF; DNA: TGTGCCAGCAGTTTAAGCAGGTTTTATGGCTACACCTTC
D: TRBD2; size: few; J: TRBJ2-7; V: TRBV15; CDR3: CATSSDTSGRYEQYF; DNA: TGTGCCACCAGCAGTGATACTAGCGGGAGATACGAGCAGTACTTC
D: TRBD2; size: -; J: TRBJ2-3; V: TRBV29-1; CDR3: CSVEFGLPVSREGTQYF; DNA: TGCAGCGTTGAATTTGGACTACCCGTTAGCAGGGAGGGTACGCAGTATTTT
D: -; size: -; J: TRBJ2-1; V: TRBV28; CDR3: CASSSSTGGGLAATLAGTYNEQFF; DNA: TGTGCCAGCAGTTCATCGACAGGGGGCGGTTTGGCCGCGACCCTAGCGGGGACCTACAATGAGCAGTTCTTC
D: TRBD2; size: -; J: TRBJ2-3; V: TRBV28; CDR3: CASQLTSGALSTDTQYF; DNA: TGTGCCAGCCAACTGACTAGCGGGGCGCTCAGCACAGATACGCAGTATTTT
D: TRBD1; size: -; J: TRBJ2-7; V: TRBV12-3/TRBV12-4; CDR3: CASSLTGQLYEQYF; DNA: TGTGCCAGCAGTCTTACGGGACAGTTATACGAGCAGTACTTC
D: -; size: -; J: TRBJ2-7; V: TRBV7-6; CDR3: CASIKGGSSYEQYF; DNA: TGTGCCAGCATCAAGGGTGGAAGCTCCTACGAGCAGTACTTC
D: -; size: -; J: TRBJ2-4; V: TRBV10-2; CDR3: CASIGAGDNIQYF; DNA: TGCGCCAGCATCGGGGCAGGGGATAACATTCAGTACTTC
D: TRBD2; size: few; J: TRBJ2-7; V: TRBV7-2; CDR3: CASSRAAGGSYEQYF; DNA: TGTGCCAGCAGCAGGGCAGCGGGAGGCTCCTACGAGCAGTACTTC
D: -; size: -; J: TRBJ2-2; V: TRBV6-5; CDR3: CASRQGLGNTGELFF; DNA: TGTGCCAGCAGACAGGGACTGGGGAACACCGGGGAGCTGTTTTTT
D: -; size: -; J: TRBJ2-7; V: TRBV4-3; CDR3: CASSQRAAGVDEQYF; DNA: TGCGCCAGCAGCCAAAGGGCTGCAGGGGTCGACGAGCAGTACTTC
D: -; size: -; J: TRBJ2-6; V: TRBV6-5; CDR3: CASSYSIGVGANVLTF; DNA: TGTGCCAGCAGTTACTCGATAGGGGTCGGGGCCAACGTCCTGACTTTC
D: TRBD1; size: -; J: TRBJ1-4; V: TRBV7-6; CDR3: CASSLTGGSEKLFF; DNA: TGTGCCAGCAGCTTGACAGGGGGTAGTGAAAAACTGTTTTTT
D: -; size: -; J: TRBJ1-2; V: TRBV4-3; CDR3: CASSSRPPGDGYTF; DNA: TGCGCCAGCAGCTCCCGACCCCCGGGGGATGGCTACACCTTC
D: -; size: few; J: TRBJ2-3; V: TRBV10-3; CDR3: CAISESAGLASTDTQYF; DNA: TGTGCCATCAGTGAGTCCGCAGGGCTAGCTAGCACAGATACGCAGTATTTT
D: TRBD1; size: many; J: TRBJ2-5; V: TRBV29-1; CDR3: CTGQGIGETQYF; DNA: TGCACCGGACAGGGGATCGGAGAGACCCAGTACTTC
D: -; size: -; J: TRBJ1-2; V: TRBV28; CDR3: CASRRGDYGYTF; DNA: TGTGCCAGCAGGCGAGGTGACTATGGCTACACCTTC
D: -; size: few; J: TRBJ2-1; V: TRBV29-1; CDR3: CSIRRPNYNEQFF; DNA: TGCAGCATAAGGAGGCCAAACTACAATGAGCAGTTCTTC
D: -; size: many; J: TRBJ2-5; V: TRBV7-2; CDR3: CASSLVQETQYF; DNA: TGTGCCAGCAGCTTAGTCCAAGAGACCCAGTACTTC
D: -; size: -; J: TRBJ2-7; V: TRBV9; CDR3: CASSYRLRQNYEQYF; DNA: TGTGCCAGCAGCTACAGATTGAGACAAAATTACGAGCAGTACTTC
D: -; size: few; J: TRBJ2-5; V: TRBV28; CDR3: CASSSSAGRWTQCF; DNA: TGTGCCAGCAGTTCGTCGGCCGGAAGATGGACCCAGTGCTTC
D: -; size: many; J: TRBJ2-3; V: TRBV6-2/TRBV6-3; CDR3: CASSQGDTQYF; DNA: TGTGCCAGCAGCCAGGGGGATACGCAGTATTTT
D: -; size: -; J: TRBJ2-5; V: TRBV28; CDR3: CASSSSWDWYQETQYF; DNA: TGTGCCAGCAGTTCCTCCTGGGACTGGTACCAAGAGACCCAGTACTTC
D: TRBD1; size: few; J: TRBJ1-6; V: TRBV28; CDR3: CASSLPRTGYGSPLHF; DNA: TGTGCCAGCAGCCTCCCCCGGACAGGATATGGATCACCCCTCCACTTT
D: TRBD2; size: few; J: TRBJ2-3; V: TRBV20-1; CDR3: CSARDPLSGRTTTDTQYF; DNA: TGCAGTGCTAGAGACCCCCTGAGCGGGAGGACTACTACAGATACGCAGTATTTT
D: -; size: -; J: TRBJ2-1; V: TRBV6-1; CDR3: CASSEAFTREEQFF; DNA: TGTGCCAGCAGTGAAGCGTTTACGAGAGAAGAGCAGTTCTTC
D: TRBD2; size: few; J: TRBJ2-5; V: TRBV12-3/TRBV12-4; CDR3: CASSALAGVRETQYF; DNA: TGTGCCAGCAGTGCCTTAGCGGGAGTTCGAGAGACCCAGTACTTC
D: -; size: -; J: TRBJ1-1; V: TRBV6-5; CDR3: CASSYGGTEVFF; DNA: TGTGCCAGCAGTTACGGGGGAACTGAAGTTTTCTTT
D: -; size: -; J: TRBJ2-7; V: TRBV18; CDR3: CASSSAGASSYEQYF; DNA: TGTGCCAGCTCATCCGCAGGGGCGAGCTCCTACGAGCAGTACTTC
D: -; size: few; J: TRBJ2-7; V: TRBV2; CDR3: CASSEGWSGEAYEQYF; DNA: TGTGCCAGCAGTGAAGGCTGGTCAGGGGAGGCCTACGAGCAGTACTTC
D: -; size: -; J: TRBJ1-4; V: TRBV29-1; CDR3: CSVLATNEKLFF; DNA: TGCAGCGTTCTTGCAACTAATGAAAAACTGTTTTTT
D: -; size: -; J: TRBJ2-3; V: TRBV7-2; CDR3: CASSSVGGTQRTDTQYF; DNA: TGTGCCAGCAGCTCCGTTGGGGGTACTCAACGCACAGATACGCAGTATTTT
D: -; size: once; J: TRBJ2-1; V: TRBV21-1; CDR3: CASSKVEGNEQFF; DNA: TGTGCCAGCAGCAAAGTCGAGGGGAACGAGCAGTTCTTC
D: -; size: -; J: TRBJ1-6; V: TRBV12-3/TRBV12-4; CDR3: CASSLSRGTVGSPLHF; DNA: TGTGCCAGCAGTTTATCTAGGGGGACGGTAGGATCACCCCTCCACTTT
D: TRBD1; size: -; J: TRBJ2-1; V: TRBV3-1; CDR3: CASSPQSGTGGQQFF; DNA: TGTGCCAGCAGCCCTCAATCCGGGACAGGGGGCCAGCAGTTCTTC
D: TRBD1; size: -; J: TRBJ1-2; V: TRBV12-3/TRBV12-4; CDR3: CASSTDGRQGYGYTF; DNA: TGTGCCAGCAGTACAGACGGGCGACAGGGCTATGGCTACACCTTC
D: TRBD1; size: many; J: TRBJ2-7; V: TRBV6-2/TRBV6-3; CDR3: CASSGTGGRYEQYF; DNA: TGTGCCAGCAGCGGGACAGGGGGTCGCTACGAGCAGTACTTC
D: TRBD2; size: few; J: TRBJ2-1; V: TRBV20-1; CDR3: CSAGRGSTRASEQFF; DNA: TGCAGTGCCGGGAGGGGTTCGACTCGTGCCAGTGAGCAGTTCTTC
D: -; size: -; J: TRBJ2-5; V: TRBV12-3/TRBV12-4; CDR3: CASSFRSGEQETQYF; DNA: TGTGCCAGCAGTTTTAGGTCAGGGGAACAAGAGACCCAGTACTTC
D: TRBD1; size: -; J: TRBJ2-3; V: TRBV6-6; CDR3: CASSSTGPRTDTQYF; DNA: TGTGCCAGCAGTTCGACAGGGCCCCGCACAGATACGCAGTATTTT
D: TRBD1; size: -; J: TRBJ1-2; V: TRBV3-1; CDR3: CASSRKGQDSRGYTF; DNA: TGTGCCAGCAGCCGGAAAGGACAGGACTCTAGGGGCTACACCTTC
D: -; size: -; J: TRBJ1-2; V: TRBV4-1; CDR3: CASSQDVALSGYGYTF; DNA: TGCGCCAGCAGCCAAGATGTGGCTCTCTCGGGCTATGGCTACACCTTC
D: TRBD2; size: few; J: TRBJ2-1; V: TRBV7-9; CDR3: CASSLGGGLAGGQFF; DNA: TGTGCCAGCAGCTTAGGAGGAGGACTAGCGGGGGGGCAGTTCTTC
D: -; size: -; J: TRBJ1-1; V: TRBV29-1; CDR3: CSVAQIEAFF; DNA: TGCAGCGTCGCCCAGATAGAAGCTTTCTTT
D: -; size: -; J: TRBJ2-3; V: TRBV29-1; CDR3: CSVKLQGPTDTQYF; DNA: TGCAGCGTCAAATTACAGGGCCCGACAGATACGCAGTATTTT
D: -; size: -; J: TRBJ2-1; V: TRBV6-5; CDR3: CASSYSIRNRGDNEQFF; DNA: TGTGCCAGCAGTTACTCGATTCGGAATAGAGGGGACAATGAGCAGTTCTTC